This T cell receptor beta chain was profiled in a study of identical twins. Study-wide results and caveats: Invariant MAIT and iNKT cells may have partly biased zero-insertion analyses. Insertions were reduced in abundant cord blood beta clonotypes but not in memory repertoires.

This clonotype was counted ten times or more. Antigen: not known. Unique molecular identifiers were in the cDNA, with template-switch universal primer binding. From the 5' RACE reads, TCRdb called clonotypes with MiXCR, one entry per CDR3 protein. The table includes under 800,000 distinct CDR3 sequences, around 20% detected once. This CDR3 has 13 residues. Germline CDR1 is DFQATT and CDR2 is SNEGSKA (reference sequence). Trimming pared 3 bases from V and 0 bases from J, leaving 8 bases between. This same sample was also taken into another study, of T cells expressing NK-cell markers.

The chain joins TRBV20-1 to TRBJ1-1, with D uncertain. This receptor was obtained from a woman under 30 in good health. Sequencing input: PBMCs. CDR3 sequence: CSARDGLNTEAFF. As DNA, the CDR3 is TGCAGTGCTAGGGACGGATTGAACACTGAAGCTTTCTTT.